This T cell receptor beta chain derives from a study of blood T cell repertoires in COVID-19. The wider study: Some COVID-19 samples were acute and others convalescent; all came from the United States, Italy and Spain. T cells, B-cell-depleted T cells, or PBMCs provided the cDNA or gDNA that served as material.

CDR3 length: 16 residues. CDR1 is SGHTA and CDR2 is FQGNSA in the germline V gene. J lost 2 bases, V lost 5 bases, and 5 bases had no gene match. Authors' analysis steps: Researchers report that nucleated cell counts were estimated from reference gene primer amplification. Assay used: immunoSEQ multiplex PCR; TCRdb lists only in-frame clones, some missing. Clone size and V and J calls were adopted from that table, with D and trimming inferred from the DNA. The sample lists about 75,000 clones; almost 90% were seen once. The sequence derives from a human donor in a cohort sampled during active COVID-19. The sample was peripheral blood. The chain carries TRBV7-2 and TRBJ2-3, with 12 bases that match TRBD2. The CDR3 sequence is CASSRGLAGHTDTQYF. In nucleotides, the CDR3 is TGTGCCAGCAGCCGTGGACTAGCGGGGCACACAGATACGCAGTATTTT.